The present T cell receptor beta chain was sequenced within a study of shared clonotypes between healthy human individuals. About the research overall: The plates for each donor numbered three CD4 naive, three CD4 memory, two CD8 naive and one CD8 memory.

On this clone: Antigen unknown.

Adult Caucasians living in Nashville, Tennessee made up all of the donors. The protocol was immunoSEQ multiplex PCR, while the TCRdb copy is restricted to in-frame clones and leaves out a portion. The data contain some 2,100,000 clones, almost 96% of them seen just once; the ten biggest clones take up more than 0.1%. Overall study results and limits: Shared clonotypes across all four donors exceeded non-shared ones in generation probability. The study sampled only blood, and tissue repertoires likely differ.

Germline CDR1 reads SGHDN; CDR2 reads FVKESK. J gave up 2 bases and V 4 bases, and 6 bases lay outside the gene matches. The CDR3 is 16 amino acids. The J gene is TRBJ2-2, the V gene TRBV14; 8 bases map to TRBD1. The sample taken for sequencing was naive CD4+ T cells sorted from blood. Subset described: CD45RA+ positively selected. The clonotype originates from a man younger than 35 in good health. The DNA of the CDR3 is TGTGCCAGCAGCCCTTGGACAGGGCTTAACACCGGGGAGCTGTTTTTT. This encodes CASSPWTGLNTGELFF. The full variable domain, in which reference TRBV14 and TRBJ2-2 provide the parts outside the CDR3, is EAGVTQFPSHSVIEKGQTVTLRCDPISGHDNLYWYRRVMGKEIKFLLHFVKESKQDESGMPNNRFLAERTGGTYSTLKVQPAELEDSGVYFCASSPWTGLNTGELFFGEGSRLTVL.